Included here is one TCR beta chain sequence, with context. Its antigen is not known. These data belong to a study of early T cells in non-severe SARS-CoV-2 infection. The overall study: Chains were unpaired, as sequencing was done on bulk RNA from unsorted whole blood. Study-wide results and limits: Private and CD4 specificities were missed by VDJdb matching, skewed to anti-spike CD8.

Each single cDNA molecule received a unique molecular identifier. From the 5' RACE reads, TCRdb called clonotypes with MiXCR, one entry per CDR3 protein. Here the sample spans about 50,000 distinct CDR3 sequences, about 15% being singletons. The V gene lost 10 bases and the J gene lost 1 base, with 19 bases spanning the gap. Looked up from germline, CDR1 is MDHEN and CDR2 is SYDVKM. The CDR3 contains 15 residues. The genes are TRBV28 and TRBJ2-5; unclear D gene. Source: whole blood, taken at baseline. The receptor's source is an adult who was a healthcare worker with PCR-confirmed SARS-CoV-2 infection or an uninfected control (not recorded which). The DNA of the CDR3 is TGTGCCACAGATAGGGTTCGGCGTCGCCAAGAGACCCAGTACTTC. Translating it yields CATDRVRRRQETQYF.